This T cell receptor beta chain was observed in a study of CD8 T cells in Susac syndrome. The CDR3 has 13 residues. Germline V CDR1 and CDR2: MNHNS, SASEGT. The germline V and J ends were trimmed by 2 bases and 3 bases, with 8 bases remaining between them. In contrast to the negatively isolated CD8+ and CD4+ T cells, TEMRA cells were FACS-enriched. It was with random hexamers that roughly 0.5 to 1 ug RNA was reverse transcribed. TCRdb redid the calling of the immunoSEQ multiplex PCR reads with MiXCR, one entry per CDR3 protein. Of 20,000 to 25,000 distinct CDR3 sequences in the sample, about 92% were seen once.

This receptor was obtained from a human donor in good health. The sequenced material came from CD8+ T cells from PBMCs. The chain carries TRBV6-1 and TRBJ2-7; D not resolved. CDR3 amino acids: CASSEWGDYEQYF. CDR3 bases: TGTGCCAGCAGTGAATGGGGTGACTACGAGCAGTACTTC.